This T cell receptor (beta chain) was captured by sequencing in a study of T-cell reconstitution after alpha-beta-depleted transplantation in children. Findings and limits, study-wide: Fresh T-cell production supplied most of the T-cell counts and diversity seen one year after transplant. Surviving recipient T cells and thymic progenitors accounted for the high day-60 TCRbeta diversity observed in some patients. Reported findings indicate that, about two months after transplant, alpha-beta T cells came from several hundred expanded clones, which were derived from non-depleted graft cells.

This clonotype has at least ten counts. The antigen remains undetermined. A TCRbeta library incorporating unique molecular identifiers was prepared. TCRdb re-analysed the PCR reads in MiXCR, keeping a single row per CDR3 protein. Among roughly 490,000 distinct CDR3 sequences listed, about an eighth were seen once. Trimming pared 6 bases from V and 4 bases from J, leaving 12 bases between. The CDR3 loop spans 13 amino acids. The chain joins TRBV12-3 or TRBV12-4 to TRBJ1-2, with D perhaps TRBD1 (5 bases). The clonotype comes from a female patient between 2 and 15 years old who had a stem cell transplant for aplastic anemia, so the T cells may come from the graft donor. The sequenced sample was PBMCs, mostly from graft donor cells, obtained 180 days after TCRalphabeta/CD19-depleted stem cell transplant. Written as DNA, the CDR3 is TGTGCCAGCAGCCCAGGGCCCCTCTATGGCTACACCTTC. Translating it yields CASSPGPLYGYTF.